These 30 T cell receptor beta chains were all obtained from the same sample, sequenced in a study of vaccination and CD4 T cells after COVID-19. These receptors are not linked to any known antigen. The treatment denotes: approximately 10-day PBMC culture with coronavirus spike peptide pools or control peptides (ViraFEST assay). Collection of the unexposed donor's CD4+ T cells took place before the COVID-19 pandemic (2011-2018). Cultured CD4+ T-cell DNA underwent Oncomine TCR Beta short-read sequencing. TCRdb reanalysed the PCR reads using MiXCR and keeps one entry per CDR3 protein. The table shows 9,000 or so distinct CDR3 sequences, with around 50% occurring only once. The sequenced sample was CD4+ T cells from blood, cultured in vitro. The receptor set was obtained from a human donor in good health.

The V call is TRBV19, the J call TRBJ1-2; D gene ambiguous. Germline CDR1 is LNHDA and CDR2 is SQIVND (reference sequence). CDR3 length: 13 amino acids. Trimming removed 5 bases from V and 4 bases from J, with 11 bases in between. CDR3 nucleotide sequence: TGTGCCAGTAGTTCCCGTGGAGGCTATGGCTACACCTTC. This translates into CASSSRGGYGYTF.

The rearrangement uses TRBV11-2 and TRBJ1-2; TRBD1 matches at 8 bases. J gave up 6 bases and V 1 base, and 4 bases lay outside the gene matches. CDR1 is SGHAT, CDR2 FQNNGV, per germline. CDR3 length equals 14 residues. The CDR3 loop is CASSLGQGWDGYTF. In DNA form, the CDR3 reads TGTGCCAGCAGCTTAGGACAGGGGTGGGATGGCTACACCTTC.

The chain has TRBV20-1 and TRBJ1-1; D is unresolved. Germline-derived CDR1 and CDR2 are DFQATT and SNEGSKA (reference sequence). This CDR3 is built from 14 residues. The V end lost 6 bases, the J end lost 1 base, and 15 bases lay between the germline ends. In DNA form, the CDR3 reads TGCAGTGCCAACCCCATCGACAAGAACACTGAAGCTTTCTTT. The encoded protein is CSANPIDKNTEAFF.

This clonotype was seen a few times. The rearrangement uses TRBV19 and TRBJ1-2, with D unresolved. Germline CDR1 reads LNHDA; CDR2 reads SQIVND (reference sequence). Trimming removed 6 bases at V and 8 bases at J, with 19 bases between. This CDR3 contains 14 residues. The CDR3 nucleotides are TGTGCCAGTAGCCCCAGACCCCTTCGAACGGGCTACACCTTC. It translates to CASSPRPLRTGYTF.

The chain employs TRBV24-1 and TRBJ2-1, with D hard to call. The CDR3 sequence is 15 residues long. Germline values: CDR1 KGHDR, CDR2 SFDVKD. Trimming stripped 11 bases from V and 0 bases from J, with 16 bases between. CDR3 nucleotides: TGTGCCAGCTCACCGCTCGCTAGCTCCTACAATGAGCAGTTCTTC. Translating gives CASSPLASSYNEQFF.

This clonotype has only a few counts. V usage is TRBV7-2 and J usage is TRBJ1-1; D uncertain. V lost 5 bases to trimming and J lost 3 bases, with 10 bases between them. The CDR3 has 13 residues. CDR1 SGHTA and CDR2 FQGNSA come from the germline V gene. CDR3 sequence (DNA): TGTGCCAGCAGCCGCCGTCCGGACACTGAAGCTTTCTTT. Its translation is CASSRRPDTEAFF.

This chain joins TRBV7-2 and TRBJ1-4, with TRBD1 as a possible D gene (6 bases). Looked up from germline, CDR1 is SGHTA and CDR2 is FQGNSA. V was shortened by 5 bases and J by 3 bases, with 13 bases between the two germline ends. The CDR3 sequence is 15 residues long. CDR3 amino acids: CASSHPTGSNEKLFF. The DNA for the CDR3 is TGTGCCAGCAGCCATCCGACAGGATCTAATGAAAAACTGTTTTTT. Full variable domain (outside the CDR3, taken from reference TRBV7-2 and TRBJ1-4): GAGVSQSPSNKVTEKGKDVELRCDPISGHTALYWYRQSLGQGLEFLIYFQGNSAPDKSGLPSDRFSAERTGGSVSTLTIQRTQQEDSAVYLCASSHPTGSNEKLFFGSGTQLSVL.

This clonotype was picked up a small number of times. The rearrangement links TRBV20-1 to TRBJ1-1; possibly TRBD1 for D (5 bases). CDR1 and CDR2 (germline): DFQATT, SNEGSKA (reference sequence). This CDR3 has 13 residues. The DNA of the CDR3 is TGCACCCCGGGGGAGGGTGCGGGCACTGAAGCTTTCTTT. It translates to CTPGEGAGTEAFF.

This clonotype was counted a few times. The chain has TRBV12-3 or TRBV12-4 and TRBJ1-2; the D is unclear. Trimming took off 6 bases at V and 5 bases at J, with 13 bases between the two ends. This CDR3 spans 13 amino acids. Written as DNA, the CDR3 is TGTGCCAGCAGCGTGGACGGGAGATATGGCTACACCTTC. Amino acids: CASSVDGRYGYTF.

This clonotype has only a few counts. This rearrangement joins TRBV7-9 to TRBJ1-5; D uncertain. From germline, CDR1 is SEHNR and CDR2 FQNEAQ (reference sequence). The CDR3 has 14 residues. V lost 1 base and J 4 bases, leaving 8 bases between the germline ends. CDR3 in DNA: TGTGCCAGCAGCTTAGGCCCGGTAAATCAGCCCCAGCATTTT. It translates to CASSLGPVNQPQHF.

The sample holds a few counts of this clonotype. The V call is TRBV27, the J call TRBJ2-5; tentatively, D is TRBD1 (6 bases). From germline, CDR1 is MNHEY and CDR2 SMNVEV (reference sequence). Trimming took 6 bases from V and 8 from J, leaving 19 bases between them. This CDR3 is built from 14 residues. The DNA for the CDR3 is TGTGCCAGCAGCCGACTCGGGACATATGAAACCCAGTACTTC. It encodes CASSRLGTYETQYF.

CDR3 region: CASSRAPGRDSKGRSYNEQFF. In DNA form, the CDR3 reads TGTGCCAGCAGTCGCGCACCGGGCCGGGACTCGAAAGGACGCTCCTACAATGAGCAGTTCTTC. V and J are TRBV6-1 and TRBJ2-1, with D possibly TRBD2 on 6 matching bases. The CDR3 runs 21 residues. V lost 5 bases, J lost 0 bases, and 29 bases lay in between. CDR1 MNHNS and CDR2 SASEGT come from the germline V gene.

This chain uses TRBV7-9 with TRBJ2-1; D not resolved. CDR3 length: 13 amino acids. CDR1 is SEHNR, CDR2 FQNEAQ, per germline (reference sequence). Trimming took off 5 bases at V and 9 bases at J, with 14 bases between the two ends. DNA for the CDR3: TGTGCCAGCAGCCGCGATCCTTTTGGTGAGCAGTTCTTC. Protein: CASSRDPFGEQFF.

V is TRBV20-1 and J is TRBJ2-1, with TRBD1 as a possible D gene (6 bases). The length of the CDR3 is 13 residues. The V end was cut by 8 bases, the J end by 5 bases, with 16 bases between. The V gene's germline CDR1 is DFQATT and CDR2 SNEGSKA (reference sequence). DNA of the CDR3: TGCAGTCCAGGGGAGACTCTGAACAATGAGCAGTTCTTC. Protein sequence: CSPGETLNNEQFF.

The chain is built from TRBV6-5 and TRBJ1-2, with 8 bases matching TRBD1. Trimming removed 4 bases from V and 4 bases from J; junction bases left unmatched: 5. Germline V gene lookup returns CDR1 MNHEY and CDR2 SVGAGI. This CDR3 spans 14 amino acids. The CDR3 sequence: CASSSRTGTYGYTF. The CDR3 nucleotides read TGTGCCAGCAGTTCTCGGACAGGGACCTATGGCTACACCTTC.

The chain couples TRBV7-9 to TRBJ1-1; D is perhaps TRBD1 (5 bases). Trimming removed 2 bases at V and 7 bases at J, with 14 bases between. The CDR3 spans 14 residues. Germline assignment: CDR1 SEHNR and CDR2 FQNEAQ (reference sequence). The CDR3 loop reads CASSLMQGSIEAFF. The CDR3 region has the DNA TGTGCCAGCAGCTTAATGCAGGGTAGTATTGAAGCTTTCTTT.

This chain joins TRBV12-3 or TRBV12-4 and TRBJ1-2, with a weak D call TRBD1 (5 bases). V was clipped by 1 base and J by 8 bases, with 8 bases between them. The CDR3 contains 12 residues. CDR3 bases: TGTGCCAGCAGTTTAGATGGGGGGGGCTACACCTTC. It codes for CASSLDGGGYTF.

The V call is TRBV28, the J call TRBJ1-1, with D hard to call. The CDR3 consists of 13 residues. Germline V lookup: CDR1 MDHEN, CDR2 SYDVKM. V dropped 7 bases and J dropped 6 bases, with 15 bases sitting between them. CDR3 residues: CASNDGRSAEAFF. Written as DNA, the CDR3 is TGTGCCAGCAATGATGGACGTAGCGCTGAAGCTTTCTTT. The full variable domain, its missing parts supplied by reference TRBV28 and TRBJ1-1, is DVKVTQSSRYLVKRTGEKVFLECVQDMDHENMFWYRQDPGLGLRLIYFSYDVKMKEKGDIPEGYSVSREKKERFSLILESASTNQTSMYLCASNDGRSAEAFFGQGTRLTVV.

V and J are TRBV20-1 and TRBJ1-3, with 8 positions matching TRBD1. The CDR3 has 14 amino acids. Germline CDR1 reads DFQATT; CDR2 reads SNEGSKA (reference sequence). Trimming removed 5 bases from V and 7 bases from J; junction bases left unmatched: 10. CDR3 sequence (DNA): TGCAGTGCTGGAGGGGGACAGGCGAGTAACACCATATATTTT. Translating gives CSAGGGQASNTIYF.

This sequence joins TRBV5-4 and TRBJ2-3; 9 bases map to TRBD2. CDR1 and CDR2 (germline): SGHNT, YYREEE (reference sequence). The CDR3 is 15 residues long. The V gene end was trimmed by 0 bases and the J gene end by 4 bases; junction bases not matched to a gene: 3. The CDR3 protein is CASSLGGGRADTQYF. CDR3 nucleotide sequence: TGTGCCAGCAGCTTGGGGGGCGGGAGGGCAGATACGCAGTATTTT.

This clonotype was detected a few times. This rearrangement joins TRBV2 to TRBJ1-5, with 7 bases lining up with TRBD1. The CDR3 extends over 13 amino acids. Germline assignment: CDR1 SNHLY and CDR2 FYNNEI. J lost 4 bases, V lost 7 bases, and 4 bases had no gene match. CDR3 in amino acids: CASNNRGNQPQHF. CDR3 coding DNA: TGTGCCAGCAATAACAGGGGAAATCAGCCCCAGCATTTT.

The chain links TRBV5-4 to TRBJ2-6; 12 bases map to TRBD1. Germline lookup yields CDR1 SGHNT and CDR2 YYREEE (reference sequence). This CDR3 has 17 amino acids. J lost 2 bases, V lost 4 bases, and 4 bases had no gene match. CDR3 amino acids: CASSAGTGGAGANVLTF. CDR3 sequence (DNA): TGTGCCAGCAGCGCCGGGACAGGGGGCGCTGGGGCCAACGTCCTGACTTTC.

This chain uses TRBV15 with TRBJ1-5, with TRBD1 matching over 7 bases. Unmatched junction bases numbered 13, after V lost 2 bases and J lost 0 bases. This CDR3 is 19 amino acids long. Germline V gives CDR1 LNHNV, CDR2 YYDKDF (reference sequence). The CDR3 loop reads CATSRLGTAEFYSNQPQHF. Here the CDR3 DNA reads TGTGCCACCAGCAGACTAGGGACAGCCGAATTTTATAGCAATCAGCCCCAGCATTTT.

The chain uses TRBV6-1 and TRBJ2-5; maybe TRBD1 (5 bases). Deletions cut 6 bases from V and 7 bases from J, with 24 bases between. Germline V lookup: CDR1 MNHNS, CDR2 SASEGT. The CDR3 length is 16 residues. CDR3 coding DNA: TGTGCCAGCAGCGTTACAGGCCAAAAGAAGCCCGGGACCCAGTACTTC. Translating gives CASSVTGQKKPGTQYF.

V gene TRBV28 combines with J gene TRBJ1-2; 11 positions agree with TRBD1. This CDR3 is 13 amino acids long. V shed 5 bases, J shed 13 bases, and the junction held 9 bases outside the gene matches. Germline assignment: CDR1 MDHEN and CDR2 SYDVKM. The CDR3: CASSLGQGALVTF. As DNA, the CDR3 is TGTGCCAGCAGTCTAGGACAGGGGGCCTTGGTCACCTTC.

The chain is built from TRBV19 and TRBJ2-3, with a tentative D call TRBD2 (6 bases). The germline V and J ends were trimmed by 6 bases and 0 bases, with 13 bases remaining between them. This CDR3 spans 15 amino acids. The germline gives CDR1 LNHDA, CDR2 SQIVND (reference sequence). Here the CDR3 reads CASSLEGTSTDTQYF. The CDR3 DNA reads TGTGCCAGTAGCCTCGAGGGGACTAGCACAGATACGCAGTATTTT.

This clonotype was found a few times. The chain has TRBV6-1 and TRBJ1-2, with 7 bases identical to TRBD1. After removal of 5 bases from V and 5 bases from J, the junction contained 14 bases not matched to a gene. This CDR3 is built from 16 residues. CDR1 and CDR2 (germline): MNHNS, SASEGT. CDR3 in amino acids: CASSRVGTEKTYGYTF. For the CDR3, the DNA is TGTGCCAGCAGTAGGGTCGGGACAGAGAAAACATATGGCTACACCTTC.

The table lists this clonotype with a few counts. J is TRBJ1-1 and V is TRBV6-2 or TRBV6-3, with a weak D call TRBD1 (6 bases). The CDR3 spans 13 residues. V was pared by 11 bases and J by 1 base, with 14 bases between. Germline assignment: CDR1 MNHEY and CDR2 SVGEGT. CDR3 nucleotide sequence: TGTGCCGTCCAGGGGACCCCGAACACTGAAGCTTTCTTT. Translated: CAVQGTPNTEAFF.

Of note for this clonotype: The conserved closing phenylalanine or tryptophan is absent in this CDR3, likely reflecting a read error. The limits of the CDR3 on the DNA are not certain, so only TCRdb's listed CDR3 is given. J is TRBJ2-1 and V is TRBV21-1. TRBV21-1 is marked as a pseudogene. Both ends counted, the CDR3 spans 9 residues. This chain's CDR3 is CASSIGPQA.

This clonotype was seen a handful of times. The genes are TRBV20-1 and TRBJ2-3, with 10 bases identical to TRBD2. The ends lost 3 bases at V and 4 bases at J; junction bases unmatched: 7. CDR1 DFQATT and CDR2 SNEGSKA come from the germline V gene (reference sequence). The CDR3 runs to 15 residues. The CDR3 coding sequence is TGCAGTGCTAGGCAAGCGGGGGGGCTCCCAGATACGCAGTATTTT. This encodes CSARQAGGLPDTQYF.